These 28 T cell receptor beta chains came from one sample sequenced in a study of beta chain features in type 1 diabetes. Findings and caveats of the study: TCRB CDR3 length was moderately but significantly reduced in all four CD4+ subsets of Type 1 diabetes patients.

Sequenced material consisted of expressed TCRB transcripts (all of the isolated RNA was reverse transcribed). Some clones are missing from TCRdb's copy, which holds only in-frame ones; the method was immunoSEQ multiplex PCR. This sample carries hundreds of thousands of clones, more than 13% of them seen once, and the ten largest clones take approximately 0.039%. No antigens are known for them. The sequencing sample was made of naive CD4+ T cells from blood. These TCRs come from a young man with type 1 diabetes.

This chain uses TRBV7-9 with TRBJ1-4; D not certain. This CDR3 comprises 14 residues. The V end lost 0 bases, the J end lost 6 bases, and 8 bases lay between the germline ends. Germline CDR1 and CDR2: SEHNR and FQNEAQ (reference sequence). The CDR3 spells CASSLAARYEKLFF. CDR3 in DNA: TGTGCCAGCAGCTTAGCTGCCCGGTATGAAAAACTGTTTTTT. Full variable domain (outside the CDR3, taken from reference TRBV7-9 and TRBJ1-4): DTGVSQNPRHKITKRGQNVTFRCDPISEHNRLYWYRQTLGQGPEFLTYFQNEAQLEKSRLLSDRFSAERPKGSFSTLEIQRTEQGDSAMYLCASSLAARYEKLFFGSGTQLSVL.

The CDR3 DNA follows: TGTGCCAGCAGCTTTCTACCTAGCGGGCCTATCCCCGGGGCCCAGTACTTC. It encodes CASSFLPSGPIPGAQYF. The V gene is TRBV5-5, the J gene TRBJ2-5, with 8 bases lining up with TRBD2. The CDR3 extends over 17 amino acids. J gave up 9 bases and V 2 bases, and 18 bases lay outside the gene matches. Germline V lookup: CDR1 SGHKS, CDR2 YYEKEE (reference sequence).

This clone was counted only a few times. The CDR3 is CASSQGRGSGTEAFF. For the CDR3, the DNA is TGTGCCAGCAGTCAAGGGAGGGGGTCGGGGACTGAAGCTTTCTTT. The rearrangement joins TRBV6-6 to TRBJ1-1; TRBD1 might be the D (6 bases). CDR1 is MNHNY, CDR2 SVGAGI, per germline (reference sequence). This CDR3 comprises 15 residues. V was clipped by 5 bases and J by 5 bases, with 18 bases between them.

This clone was detected only a few times. This chain links TRBV7-9 with TRBJ2-5, with 7 nucleotides matching TRBD1. Germline V gives CDR1 SEHNR, CDR2 FQNEAQ (reference sequence). V dropped 5 bases and J dropped 3; count of bases not matched to a gene: 3. CDR3 length: 13 amino acids. The CDR3 coding sequence is TGTGCCAGCAGCGGACAGGATAAAGAGACCCAGTACTTC. Its translation is CASSGQDKETQYF.

The rearrangement joins TRBV13 to TRBJ2-1, with a possible D match to TRBD1 (6 bases). V was cut by 8 bases and J by 9 bases, with 17 bases left in between. CDR1 is PRHDT and CDR2 is FYEKMQ in the germline V gene (reference sequence). CDR3 length equals 13 residues. The DNA for the CDR3 is TGTGCCAGCGGGTCAGGGGCCCACAGTGAGCAGTTCTTC. Translated, it gives CASGSGAHSEQFF.

This clone was counted only a few times. This chain connects TRBV7-2 to TRBJ2-3; D is uncertain. Germline CDR1 SGHTA, CDR2 FQGNSA. Trimming cost V 1 base and J 0 bases, with 11 bases left between them. The length of the CDR3 is 16 residues. The CDR3 bases are TGTGCCAGCAGCTTAGGAGTCGGTCTTAGCACAGATACGCAGTATTTT. Translated: CASSLGVGLSTDTQYF.

The chain carries TRBV4-3 and TRBJ2-3, with 7 bases aligning to TRBD1. There are 16 residues in the CDR3. Per germline, CDR1 LGHNA and CDR2 YSLEER. V shed 0 bases, J shed 4 bases, and the junction held 7 bases outside the gene matches. The chain's CDR3 is CASSQDQGTGADTQYF. Written as DNA, the CDR3 is TGCGCCAGCAGCCAAGATCAGGGAACAGGGGCAGATACGCAGTATTTT.

This chain connects TRBV7-3 to TRBJ2-2; possibly TRBD2 for D (5 bases). Germline assignment: CDR1 SGHTA and CDR2 FQGTGA. V shed 8 bases and J shed 0 bases, with 10 bases lying between them. This CDR3 has 14 amino acids. In DNA, the CDR3 is TGTGCCAGCGGAACCGGGACGAACACCGGGGAGCTGTTTTTT. Protein sequence: CASGTGTNTGELFF.

This chain uses TRBV7-9 with TRBJ1-1; a possible D gene is TRBD1 (6 bases). V was trimmed by 10 bases and J by 4 bases, leaving 25 bases between them. The CDR3 contains 16 residues. Germline lookup yields CDR1 SEHNR and CDR2 FQNEAQ (reference sequence). CDR3 in DNA: TGTGCCACCACGCCCACAGGGATCCCTGTGACCACTGAAGCTTTCTTT. Translating it yields CATTPTGIPVTTEAFF.

This clone was counted a few times. This rearrangement joins TRBV9 to TRBJ2-6; D uncertain. V gave up 4 bases and J gave up 0 bases, with 17 bases separating them. This CDR3 contains 18 residues. Germline V lookup: CDR1 SGDLS, CDR2 YYNGEE. In DNA form, the CDR3 reads TGTGCCAGCAGCCCAGCCCTTGACGCAATCTCTGGGGCCAACGTCCTGACTTTC. Residues: CASSPALDAISGANVLTF.

This clone was seen only a few times. The J gene is TRBJ2-5, the V gene TRBV5-6, with a tentative D call TRBD2 (6 bases). Trimming took off 2 bases at V and 2 bases at J, with 16 bases between the two ends. The CDR3 has 16 amino acids. Germline values: CDR1 SGHDT, CDR2 YYEEEE. DNA for the CDR3: TGTGCCAGCAGCTTCTTGCTTCCGGGAGCGCAAGAGACCCAGTACTTC. It translates to CASSFLLPGAQETQYF.

This clone turned up a few times. V is TRBV7-9 and J is TRBJ2-7; D is undetermined. Germline lookup yields CDR1 SEHNR and CDR2 FQNEAQ (reference sequence). With 0 bases removed from V and 6 bases from J, the gap between germline ends came to 9 bases. This CDR3 is built from 13 residues. Written as DNA, the CDR3 is TGTGCCAGCAGCTTAGCGGAACCGACCGAGCAGTACTTC. This translates into CASSLAEPTEQYF.

A few counts support this clone. This chain uses TRBV18 with TRBJ2-1, with 9 bases lining up with TRBD1. V lost 2 bases to trimming and J lost 7 bases; unmatched junction nucleotides: 12. This CDR3 contains 17 residues. Per germline, CDR1 KGHSH and CDR2 LQKENI. The CDR3 nucleotides are TGTGCCAGCTCACCATTCCGCCCGGGACAGGGATTTAATGAGCAGTTCTTC. Protein sequence: CASSPFRPGQGFNEQFF.

Here the CDR3 DNA reads TGTGCCAGCAGTGGGTCGTATAGCGGCTACACCTTC. It encodes CASSGSYSGYTF. The chain is built from TRBV25-1 and TRBJ1-2, with D unresolved. V lost 4 bases to trimming and J lost 8 bases, with 11 bases between them. Germline V gene sequence: CDR1 MGHDK, CDR2 SYGVNS. This CDR3 region has 12 residues.

A few counts support this clone. This chain joins TRBV27 and TRBJ1-2; D call uncertain. V lost 1 base and J 8 bases, leaving 11 bases between the germline ends. Germline V lookup: CDR1 MNHEY, CDR2 SMNVEV (reference sequence). The CDR3 has 13 residues. The DNA of the CDR3 is TGTGCCAGCAGTTTATGGCTAAATGCAGGCTACACCTTC. Translating gives CASSLWLNAGYTF.

A few counts support this clone. This chain links TRBV9 with TRBJ1-1; TRBD1 matches at 7 bases. CDR3 length: 16 amino acids. The germline gives CDR1 SGDLS, CDR2 YYNGEE. After removal of 2 bases from V and 5 bases from J, the junction contained 12 bases not matched to a gene. The CDR3: CASSVPEEGARTEAFF. CDR3 DNA sequence: TGTGCCAGCAGCGTCCCTGAAGAGGGGGCGAGAACTGAAGCTTTCTTT.

This chain connects TRBV28 to TRBJ2-6; 12 positions match TRBD1. Germline CDR1 and CDR2: MDHEN and SYDVKM. V trimming: 5 bases; J trimming: 1 base; junction bases outside the gene matches: 6. This CDR3 region has 18 residues. The CDR3 loop is CASSPGTGGKSGANVLTF. In nucleotides, the CDR3 is TGTGCCAGCAGTCCCGGGACAGGGGGCAAATCTGGGGCCAACGTCCTGACTTTC.

This clone turned up a few times. The V gene is TRBV5-1, the J gene TRBJ1-2; D ambiguous. Looked up from germline, CDR1 is SGHRS and CDR2 is YFSETQ. The CDR3 length is 11 residues. V lost 2 bases, J lost 6 bases, and 5 bases lay in between. CDR3 DNA sequence: TGCGCCAGCAGCTTTCAGGATGGCTACACCTTC. Translated, it gives CASSFQDGYTF.

This clone showed up just a few times. The chain couples TRBV20-1 to TRBJ2-1, with 10 bases fitting TRBD2. The CDR3 extends over 11 amino acids. CDR1 and CDR2 from the germline V gene are DFQATT and SNEGSKA (reference sequence). V trimming: 7 bases; J trimming: 16 bases; junction bases outside the gene matches: 10. The CDR3 protein is CSVSSGRTHFF. CDR3 DNA: TGCAGTGTGTCTAGCGGGAGAACCCATTTCTTC.

This clone was counted only a few times. The V call is TRBV6-4, the J call TRBJ2-1; 7 bases align to TRBD2. The CDR3 sequence is 16 residues long. Germline values: CDR1 MRHNA, CDR2 SNTAGT. The junction had 14 bases not matched to a gene; V was cut back by 8 bases and J by 4 bases. The CDR3 is CASYPPRLAEYNEQFF. CDR3 coding DNA: TGTGCCAGCTACCCTCCTAGGCTAGCGGAATACAATGAGCAGTTCTTC.

CDR3 sequence reads: CASSLDRENEQFF. The CDR3 nucleotides are TGTGCCAGCAGCTTAGATCGGGAAAATGAGCAGTTCTTC. V usage is TRBV11-2 and J usage is TRBJ2-1, with D perhaps matching TRBD2 (5 bases). Deletions cut 0 bases from V and 7 bases from J, with 7 bases between. Per germline, CDR1 SGHAT and CDR2 FQNNGV. The CDR3 contains 13 residues.

This clone was picked up a small number of times. The chain recombines TRBV21-1 with TRBJ2-5; the D call TRBD2 from the table was never checked on the DNA. TRBV21-1 represents a pseudogene. The CDR3 has 10 residues. CDR3 loop: CASSKLAGYF. The CDR3 bases are TGTGCCAGCAGCAAGCTAGCGGGGTACTTC.

V gene TRBV11-2 combines with J gene TRBJ2-1; TRBD2 aligns across 11 bases. This CDR3 has 16 amino acids. Germline-derived CDR1 and CDR2 are SGHAT and FQNNGV. V trimming: 5 bases; J trimming: 6 bases; junction bases outside the gene matches: 9. CDR3 sequence: CASSPRLLAGGNEQFF. The CDR3 coding sequence is TGTGCCAGCAGCCCCCGTCTCCTAGCGGGGGGCAATGAGCAGTTCTTC.

The chain employs TRBV5-1 and TRBJ1-2; no reliable D call. The CDR3 has 15 amino acids. Germline CDR1 SGHRS, CDR2 YFSETQ. Trimming pared 1 base from V and 8 bases from J, leaving 18 bases between. CDR3 sequence (DNA): TGCGCCAGCAGCTTGCCACTGACGGACTCGGGAGGCTACACCTTC. Translated: CASSLPLTDSGGYTF.

The chain recombines TRBV30 with TRBJ2-5; D call uncertain. Germline lookup yields CDR1 GTSNPN and CDR2 SVGIG (reference sequence). V shed 5 bases and J shed 1 base, with 8 bases lying between them. The CDR3 covers 12 residues. The CDR3 nucleotides are TGTGCCTGGGGATCGATCCAAGAGACCCAGTACTTC. Its translation: CAWGSIQETQYF. The entire variable domain, with the rest obtained from reference TRBV30 and TRBJ2-5, is as follows: SQTIHQWPATLVQPVGSPLSLECTVEGTSNPNLYWYRQAAGRGLQLLFYSVGIGQISSEVPQNLSASRPQDRQFILSSKKLLLSDSGFYLCAWGSIQETQYFGPGTRLLVL.

This clone occurred once. V and J are TRBV4-1 and TRBJ2-7; possible D gene TRBD2, 6 bases. V was trimmed by 3 bases and J by 1 base, leaving 16 bases between them. The CDR3 loop spans 16 amino acids. Germline CDR1 MGHRA, CDR2 YSYEKL. The CDR3 reads CASSQVGRSASYEQYF. The CDR3 nucleotides read TGCGCCAGCAGCCAGGTAGGGAGGTCGGCTTCCTACGAGCAGTACTTC.

The V call is TRBV7-9, the J call TRBJ1-4, with D possibly matching TRBD1 (6 bases). CDR3 length equals 15 residues. Trimming stripped 5 bases from V and 7 bases from J, with 17 bases between. CDR1 is SEHNR, CDR2 FQNEAQ, per germline (reference sequence). CDR3 nucleotides: TGTGCCAGCAGCCCCGGGCAGGGGTTCGGTGAAAAACTGTTTTTT. Its translation is CASSPGQGFGEKLFF.

The chain links TRBV29-1 to TRBJ2-3; D gene ambiguous. The germline gives CDR1 SQVTM, CDR2 ANQGSEA. With 7 bases removed from V and 4 bases from J, the gap between germline ends came to 9 bases. This CDR3 has 11 amino acids. CDR3 sequence (DNA): TGCAGCGCGGAAAGGGCAGATACGCAGTATTTT. Its protein product is CSAERADTQYF.